The TCR beta chain under discussion was sequenced for a study of identical twins. There were only healthy Caucasians among the donors. There are a few counts of this clonotype. The antigen is not known. It was template switching that added a universal primer site, and there were unique molecular identifiers on the cDNA. MiXCR was run by TCRdb on the 5' RACE reads, yielding one entry per CDR3 protein. This table holds more than 1.5 million distinct CDR3 sequences, about 31% found once. Whole-study results and caveats: There was more out-of-frame TCR alpha sharing in monozygotic twins than models estimated. The same donors were not followed; conclusions instead depended on cross-sectional statistical analysis.

This clonotype was obtained from a newborn girl in good health. The specimen sequenced was cord blood.

The CDR3 loop is CATKRTGGNSPLHF. Here the CDR3 DNA reads TGTGCCACCAAGCGGACGGGGGGGAATTCACCCCTCCACTTT. The rearrangement uses TRBV24-1 and TRBJ1-6; possibly TRBD1 for D (5 bases). The CDR3 consists of 14 residues. Looked up from germline, CDR1 is KGHDR and CDR2 is SFDVKD. The V end was cut by 8 bases, the J end by 7 bases, with 14 bases between.